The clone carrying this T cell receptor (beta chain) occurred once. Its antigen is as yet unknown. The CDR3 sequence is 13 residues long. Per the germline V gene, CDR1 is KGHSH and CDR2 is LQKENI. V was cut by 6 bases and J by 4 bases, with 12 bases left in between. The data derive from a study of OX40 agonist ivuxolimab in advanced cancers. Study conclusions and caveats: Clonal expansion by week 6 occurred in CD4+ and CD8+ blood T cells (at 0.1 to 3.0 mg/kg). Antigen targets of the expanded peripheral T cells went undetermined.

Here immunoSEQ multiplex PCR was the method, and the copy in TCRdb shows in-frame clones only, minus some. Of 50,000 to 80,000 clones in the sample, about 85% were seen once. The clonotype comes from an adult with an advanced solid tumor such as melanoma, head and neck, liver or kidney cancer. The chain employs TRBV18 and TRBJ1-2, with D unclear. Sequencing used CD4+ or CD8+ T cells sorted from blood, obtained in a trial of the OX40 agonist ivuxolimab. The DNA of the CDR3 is TGTGCCAGCTCCCGGGAGCCACTCTATGGCTACACCTTC. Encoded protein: CASSREPLYGYTF. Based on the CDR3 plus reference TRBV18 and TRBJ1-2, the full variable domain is NAGVMQNPRHLVRRRGQEARLRCSPMKGHSHVYWYRQLPEEGLKFMVYLQKENIIDESGMPKERFSAEFPKEGPSILRIQQVVRGDSAAYFCASSREPLYGYTFGSGTRLTVV.